One sample yielded the 2 T cell receptor beta chains listed below, sequenced in a study of blood T cell repertoires in COVID-19. Sequencing used immunoSEQ multiplex PCR; TCRdb keeps in-frame clones, though not all of them. The sample yields 160,000 or so clones, approximately 87% seen once. The sample consisted of peripheral blood. These receptors all come from a woman aged 70-85 years with COVID-19, enrolled during active disease.

CDR3 protein: CASSLDQGIQPQHF. DNA for the CDR3: TGTGCCAGCAGCTTAGACCAGGGTATTCAGCCCCAGCATTTT. This chain links TRBV7-2 with TRBJ1-5, with D possibly matching TRBD1 (5 bases). CDR3 length: 14 residues. Germline assignment: CDR1 SGHTA and CDR2 FQGNSA. Trimming stripped 1 base from V and 6 bases from J, with 10 bases between.

This chain uses TRBV29-1 with TRBJ2-5, with a possible D match to TRBD1 (6 bases). The V gene lost 3 bases and the J gene lost 7 bases, with 15 bases spanning the gap. CDR1 is SQVTM and CDR2 is ANQGSEA in the germline V gene. The length of the CDR3 is 13 residues. The CDR3 here is CSVDEAGEGTQYF. As DNA, the CDR3 is TGCAGCGTTGATGAGGCAGGGGAAGGGACCCAGTACTTC.